A selection of T cell receptor beta chains follows, all from one sample in a study of regulatory T cells in long-lasting Graves disease. TCRdb re-called the multiplex PCR reads through MiXCR, storing one row per CDR3 protein. This sample carries about 470,000 distinct CDR3 sequences, 15% of them seen once, and the ten largest clones take roughly a sixth. These same data were also listed under a study on T cells in Graves' hyperthyroidism and ophthalmopathy.

The material was peripheral blood mononuclear cells (PBMCs), obtained at new diagnosis, from a patient treated with antithyroid drugs. The receptors were gathered from a woman in her 30s with Graves disease. Each CDR3 is given with its conserved first and last residue. The D gene is left open where the match is weak. Part of the rows lack a size; the others show once, few, many or a class for expanded clones.

v_call,j_call,clone_size,d_call,cdr3_aa,cdr3_nt
TRBV10-2,TRBJ1-1,many,.,CASRVGELPEAFF,TGCGCCAGCAGGGTAGGGGAACTCCCTGAAGCTTTCTTT
TRBV15,TRBJ1-5,.,.,CATRRIRGSNQPQHF,TGTGCCACCCGGAGGATCAGAGGAAGCAATCAGCCCCAGCATTTT
TRBV5-1,TRBJ2-2,many,TRBD1,CASSLRTGDTGELFF,TGCGCCAGCAGCCTCCGGACAGGGGACACCGGGGAGCTGTTTTTT
TRBV9,TRBJ2-3,.,TRBD2,CASSVGPLAGDLRDTQYF,TGTGCCAGCAGCGTAGGACCTTTAGCGGGAGACCTTCGGGATACGCAGTATTTT
TRBV5-1,TRBJ2-7,.,TRBD2,CASSLGLADVYEQYF,TGCGCCAGCAGCTTGGGGCTAGCGGATGTCTACGAGCAGTACTTC
TRBV4-1,TRBJ2-5,.,TRBD1,CASSHPRTGGRETQYF,TGCGCCAGCAGCCACCCTCGGACAGGGGGACGAGAGACCCAGTACTTC
TRBV20-1,TRBJ2-3,few,.,CSARIKSGPGDTQYF,TGCAGTGCTAGGATAAAGAGCGGACCCGGGGATACGCAGTATTTT
TRBV6-1,TRBJ2-7,.,TRBD2,CARPYLTSGGYEQYF,TGTGCCAGACCTTACTTGACTAGCGGGGGGTACGAGCAGTACTTC
TRBV2,TRBJ2-3,.,TRBD2,CASGRGLAGAESDTQYF,TGTGCCAGCGGACGAGGACTAGCGGGGGCTGAGTCAGATACGCAGTATTTT
TRBV15,TRBJ2-5,few,.,CATSGFLTGLETQYF,TGTGCCACCAGCGGCTTCTTGACAGGATTAGAGACCCAGTACTTC
TRBV4-1,TRBJ2-1,few,TRBD2,CASSRTSGSSPNEQFF,TGCGCCAGCAGCCGGACTAGCGGGAGTTCCCCGAATGAGCAGTTCTTC
TRBV19,TRBJ2-1,few,TRBD2,CASSISPGLADNEQFF,TGTGCCAGTAGTATTAGTCCGGGACTAGCGGACAATGAGCAGTTCTTC
TRBV2,TRBJ2-1,many,.,CASSVSEQFF,TGTGCCAGCAGTGTTTCGGAGCAGTTCTTC
TRBV5-1,TRBJ2-2,few,TRBD2,CASSFIAGRTGELFF,TGCGCCAGCAGCTTTATAGCGGGACGGACCGGGGAGCTGTTTTTT
TRBV9,TRBJ2-7,few,.,CASSVAPEVSDEQYF,TGTGCCAGCAGCGTAGCCCCGGAAGTCTCGGACGAGCAGTACTTC